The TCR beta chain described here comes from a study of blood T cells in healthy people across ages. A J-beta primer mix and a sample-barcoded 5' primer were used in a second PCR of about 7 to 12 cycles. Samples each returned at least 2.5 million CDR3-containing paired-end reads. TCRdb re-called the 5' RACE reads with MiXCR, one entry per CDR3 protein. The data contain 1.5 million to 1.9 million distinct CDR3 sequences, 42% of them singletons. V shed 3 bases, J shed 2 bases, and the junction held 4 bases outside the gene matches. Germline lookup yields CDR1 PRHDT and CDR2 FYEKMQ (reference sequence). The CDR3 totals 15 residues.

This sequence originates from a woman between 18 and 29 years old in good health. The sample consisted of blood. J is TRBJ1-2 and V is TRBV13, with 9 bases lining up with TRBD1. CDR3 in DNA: TGTGCCAGCAGCTTCCCGGGACAGGGAAACTATGGCTACACCTTC. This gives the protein CASSFPGQGNYGYTF.